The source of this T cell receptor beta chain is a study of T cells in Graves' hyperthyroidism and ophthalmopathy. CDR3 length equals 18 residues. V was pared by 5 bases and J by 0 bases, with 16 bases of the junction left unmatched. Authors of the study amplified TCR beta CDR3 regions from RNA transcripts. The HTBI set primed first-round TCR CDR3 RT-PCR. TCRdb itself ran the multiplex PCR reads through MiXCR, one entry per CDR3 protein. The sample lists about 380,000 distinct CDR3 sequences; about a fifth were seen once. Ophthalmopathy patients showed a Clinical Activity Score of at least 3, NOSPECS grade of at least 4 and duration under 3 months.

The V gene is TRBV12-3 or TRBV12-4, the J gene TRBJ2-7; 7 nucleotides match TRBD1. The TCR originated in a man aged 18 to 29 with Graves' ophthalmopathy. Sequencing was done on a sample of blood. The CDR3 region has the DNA TGTGCCAGCAGTCGCCCCGGGACAGACCTAACCAGCTCCTACGAGCAGTACTTC. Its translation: CASSRPGTDLTSSYEQYF.